A single sample is the source of the 24 T cell receptor beta chains below, sequenced in a study of CD8 T cells in ankylosing spondylitis. MiXCR, run by TCRdb on the 5' RACE reads, gives a single entry per CDR3 protein. Of some 240,000 distinct CDR3 sequences listed, under 20% are singletons. Material: blood, either unsorted or a sorted T cell fraction (not recorded which). The receptors derive from a male donor with ankylosing spondylitis or in good health (not recorded which).

The chain combines TRBV4-3 with TRBJ2-7; 7 nucleotides align to TRBD1. V was clipped by 1 base and J by 4 bases; unmatched bases: 10. Looked up from germline, CDR1 is LGHNA and CDR2 is YSLEER. The CDR3 has 16 amino acids. CDR3 sequence (DNA): TGCGCCAGCAGCCAAGCACGGACAGGCAACCTATACGAGCAGTACTTC. This translates into CASSQARTGNLYEQYF.

This clonotype was detected only a few times. The V gene is TRBV4-2, the J gene TRBJ1-1; tentative D call: TRBD1 (6 bases). The CDR3 has 14 amino acids. Germline V gene lookup returns CDR1 LGHNA and CDR2 YNFKEQ. The germline V and J ends were trimmed by 4 bases and 0 bases, with 9 bases remaining between them. The CDR3 spells CASSPDRLNTEAFF. CDR3 coding DNA: TGTGCCAGCAGCCCCGACAGGTTGAACACTGAAGCTTTCTTT.

The chain couples TRBV29-1 to TRBJ2-2; D gene uncertain. Trimming pared 4 bases from V and 5 bases from J, leaving 8 bases between. Germline loops: CDR1 SQVTM, CDR2 ANQGSEA. CDR3 length: 12 residues. In DNA, the CDR3 is TGCAGCGTTGTCACTGGTACCGGGGAGCTGTTTTTT. Translation gives CSVVTGTGELFF.

The genes are TRBV6-5 and TRBJ2-2; weak D call: TRBD2 (6 bases). CDR1 is MNHEY and CDR2 is SVGAGI in the germline V gene. This CDR3 spans 13 amino acids. The germline V and J ends were trimmed by 4 bases and 4 bases, with 7 bases remaining between them. The CDR3 DNA is TGTGCCAGCAGTTGGGAGGTCACCGGGGAGCTGTTTTTT. Translating it yields CASSWEVTGELFF.

The rearrangement joins TRBV4-1 to TRBJ2-7; 8 bases match TRBD1. The CDR3 has 15 amino acids. After removal of 2 bases from V and 6 bases from J, the junction contained 9 bases not matched to a gene. CDR1 MGHRA and CDR2 YSYEKL come from the germline V gene. The CDR3 reads CASSQSGQGDTEQYF. The CDR3 coding sequence is TGCGCCAGCAGCCAATCAGGACAGGGAGATACCGAGCAGTACTTC.

This chain connects TRBV15 to TRBJ2-7; D possibly corresponds to TRBD2 (7 bases). The CDR3 has 16 residues. Germline V gives CDR1 LNHNV, CDR2 YYDKDF (reference sequence). V was cut by 0 bases and J by 0 bases, with 12 bases left in between. The CDR3 DNA follows: TGTGCCACCAGCAGAGATTTTGCGGGGGCCTCCTACGAGCAGTACTTC. Protein sequence: CATSRDFAGASYEQYF. The full variable domain, in which reference TRBV15 and TRBJ2-7 provide the parts outside the CDR3, is DAMVIQNPRYQVTQFGKPVTLSCSQTLNHNVMYWYQQKSSQAPKLLFHYYDKDFNNEADTPDNFQSRRPNTSFCFLDIRSPGLGDTAMYLCATSRDFAGASYEQYFGPGTRLTVT.

The V gene is TRBV9, the J gene TRBJ2-7; tentatively, D is TRBD1 (5 bases). The CDR3 is 14 amino acids. Germline CDR1 reads SGDLS; CDR2 reads YYNGEE. V was trimmed by 0 bases and J by 2 bases, leaving 9 bases between them. The CDR3 sequence is CASSVGGDTYEQYF. CDR3 sequence (DNA): TGTGCCAGCAGCGTAGGGGGCGATACCTACGAGCAGTACTTC.

The sample holds many counts of this clonotype. The V gene is TRBV7-2, the J gene TRBJ2-7; possibly TRBD1 for D (6 bases). V gave up 4 bases and J gave up 1 base, with 17 bases separating them. The CDR3 totals 16 residues. CDR1 and CDR2 from the germline V gene are SGHTA and FQGNSA. The DNA of the CDR3 is TGTGCCAGCAGCTCACCCAGGGTCGACAGGTCCTACGAGCAGTACTTC. Translating gives CASSSPRVDRSYEQYF. Full variable domain (rest looked up from reference TRBV7-2 and TRBJ2-7): GAGVSQSPSNKVTEKGKDVELRCDPISGHTALYWYRQSLGQGLEFLIYFQGNSAPDKSGLPSDRFSAERTGGSVSTLTIQRTQQEDSAVYLCASSSPRVDRSYEQYFGPGTRLTVT.

This clonotype showed up many times. J is TRBJ2-7 and V is TRBV20-1; a possible D gene is TRBD2 (5 bases). Germline CDR1 DFQATT, CDR2 SNEGSKA (reference sequence). There are 14 residues in the CDR3. Trimming took 0 bases from V and 2 from J, leaving 11 bases between them. CDR3 bases: TGCAGTGCTAGAGATCTCCAGCGGACCTACGAGCAGTACTTC. It encodes CSARDLQRTYEQYF.

This clonotype was recorded a few times. V and J are TRBV29-1 and TRBJ2-7; 9 positions match TRBD2. There are 14 residues in the CDR3. Trimming cost V 4 bases and J 1 base; bases outside gene matches: 5. CDR1 is SQVTM and CDR2 is ANQGSEA in the germline V gene. CDR3 DNA sequence: TGCAGCGTTGTAGGTAGCGGGGGATCCTACGAGCAGTACTTC. Translated: CSVVGSGGSYEQYF.

This clonotype was seen a few times. The chain links TRBV4-1 to TRBJ2-1, with 7 bases that match TRBD2. The V and J ends lost 0 bases and 8 bases, in that order; junction bases with no gene match: 10. Germline values: CDR1 MGHRA, CDR2 YSYEKL. The length of the CDR3 is 16 residues. CDR3 region: CASSQDLGWEGYEQFF. CDR3 sequence (DNA): TGCGCCAGCAGCCAAGATCTCGGATGGGAGGGCTATGAGCAGTTCTTC.

The chain combines TRBV2 with TRBJ2-1, with 8 bases fitting TRBD1. CDR1 SNHLY and CDR2 FYNNEI come from the germline V gene. This CDR3 is 15 amino acids long. The ends lost 6 bases at V and 5 bases at J; junction bases unmatched: 9. As DNA, the CDR3 is TGTGCCAGCAGAAAAGGACAGGGCTGGGACAATGAGCAGTTCTTC. This encodes CASRKGQGWDNEQFF.

The chain carries TRBV7-9 and TRBJ2-7; 9 bases are a match to TRBD2. Germline values: CDR1 SEHNR, CDR2 FQNEAQ (reference sequence). This CDR3 is built from 16 residues. With 2 bases clipped from V and 5 bases from J, the junction kept 10 bases outside the gene matches. The CDR3 nucleotides read TGTGCCAGCAGCTTAAGCCTAGCGGGACGCTTCCACGAGCAGTACTTC. Protein sequence: CASSLSLAGRFHEQYF.

This sequence joins TRBV27 and TRBJ2-5; D remains unclear. Germline loops: CDR1 MNHEY, CDR2 SMNVEV (reference sequence). The CDR3 loop spans 14 amino acids. The V and J ends lost 5 bases and 5 bases respectively, with 15 bases between them. The CDR3 DNA sequence: TGTGCCAGCAGTCCACTCCGTGCCCGCGAGACCCAGTACTTC. This gives the protein CASSPLRARETQYF.

The chain combines TRBV4-1 with TRBJ2-5, with TRBD2 matching 7 bases. CDR1 is MGHRA and CDR2 is YSYEKL in the germline V gene. V gave up 1 base and J gave up 5 bases; unmatched junction bases: 4. The CDR3 is 14 residues long. Written as DNA, the CDR3 is TGCGCCAGCAGCCAAGCGGGGGGTTGGGAGACCCAGTACTTC. Its protein is CASSQAGGWETQYF.

The rearrangement uses TRBV29-1 and TRBJ2-1, with 11 positions matching TRBD2. The CDR3 totals 14 residues. Germline V gene lookup returns CDR1 SQVTM and CDR2 ANQGSEA. V shed 4 bases and J 7 bases; nucleotides not matched to a gene: 6. In nucleotides, the CDR3 is TGCAGCGTTGCTACTAGCGGGAGAATAAATGAGCAGTTCTTC. This sequence encodes CSVATSGRINEQFF.

This clonotype was detected only a few times. This chain joins TRBV12-3 or TRBV12-4 and TRBJ2-6, with D unclear. The CDR3 spans 17 residues. Trimming shortened V by 1 base and J by 2 bases, and 12 bases separated the two germline ends. The CDR3 sequence is CASSLGWGRTGANVLTF. CDR3 coding DNA: TGTGCCAGCAGTTTAGGGTGGGGAAGAACTGGGGCCAACGTCCTGACTTTC.

This clonotype came up a few times. The CDR3, as DNA: TGCGCCAGCAGCTTTGGACAGGGGCCTCTGAACACTGAAGCTTTCTTT. Translating it yields CASSFGQGPLNTEAFF. V and J are TRBV5-1 and TRBJ1-1, with 9 bases fitting TRBD1. Germline V gene data show CDR1 as SGHRS and CDR2 as YFSETQ. The length of the CDR3 is 16 residues. The V segment lost 2 bases and the J segment 0 bases; nucleotides outside the gene matches: 5.

This clonotype showed up just a few times. The rearrangement uses TRBV4-1 and TRBJ2-7; TRBD2 agrees at 7 bases. This CDR3 has 13 amino acids. The V segment lost 8 bases and the J segment 4 bases; nucleotides outside the gene matches: 8. Germline CDR1 is MGHRA and CDR2 is YSYEKL. CDR3 sequence: CASSRREQYEQYF. Here the CDR3 DNA reads TGCGCCAGCTCGAGGCGGGAGCAGTACGAGCAGTACTTC.

This chain links TRBV5-1 with TRBJ2-7; 10 bases line up with TRBD2. Trimming cost V 0 bases and J 5 bases; bases outside gene matches: 5. Germline V lookup: CDR1 SGHRS, CDR2 YFSETQ. The CDR3 is 15 residues long. CDR3 amino acids: CASSLALAGANEQYF. The CDR3 nucleotides are TGCGCCAGCAGCTTGGCTCTAGCGGGAGCCAACGAGCAGTACTTC.

The chain joins TRBV5-6 to TRBJ2-7; D is ambiguous. CDR1 and CDR2 from the germline V gene are SGHDT and YYEEEE. The V and J ends lost 0 bases and 4 bases respectively, with 5 bases between them. The CDR3 spans 12 residues. CDR3 amino acids: CASSLGQYEQYF. For the CDR3, the DNA is TGTGCCAGCAGCTTGGGACAATACGAGCAGTACTTC. Based on the CDR3 plus reference TRBV5-6 and TRBJ2-7, the full variable domain is DAGVTQSPTHLIKTRGQQVTLRCSPKSGHDTVSWYQQALGQGPQFIFQYYEEEERQRGNFPDRFSGHQFPNYSSELNVNALLLGDSALYLCASSLGQYEQYFGPGTRLTVT.

V usage is TRBV7-3 and J usage is TRBJ2-3, with D hard to call. This CDR3 comprises 13 residues. V lost 8 bases, J lost 2 bases, and 11 bases lay in between. CDR1 and CDR2 (germline): SGHTA, FQGTGA. CDR3 DNA sequence: TGTGCCAGCGGCTACCCTTCCACAGATACGCAGTATTTT. Amino acid sequence: CASGYPSTDTQYF.

The V gene is TRBV3-1, the J gene TRBJ2-5, with 8 bases lining up with TRBD1. V was pared by 1 base and J by 7 bases, with 14 bases of the junction left unmatched. Germline V lookup: CDR1 LGHDT, CDR2 YNNKEL (reference sequence). CDR3 length: 17 residues. The CDR3 loop reads CASSQVPGQGGVVTQYF. DNA for the CDR3: TGTGCCAGCAGCCAAGTCCCCGGACAGGGCGGTGTCGTGACCCAGTACTTC.

The rearrangement uses TRBV2 and TRBJ2-7, with D unclear. In germline, CDR1 is SNHLY, CDR2 FYNNEI. The CDR3 loop spans 11 amino acids. V lost 4 bases and J 5 bases, leaving 6 bases between the germline ends. The CDR3 protein is CASSGPDEQYF. The CDR3 region has the DNA TGTGCCAGCAGTGGGCCCGACGAGCAGTACTTC. The variable domain in full, with the rest retrieved from reference TRBV2 and TRBJ2-7, is EPEVTQTPSHQVTQMGQEVILRCVPISNHLYFYWYRQILGQKVEFLVSFYNNEISEKSEIFDDQFSVERPDGSNFTLKIRSTKLEDSAMYFCASSGPDEQYFGPGTRLTVT.